One and the same sample provided the 27 T cell receptor beta chains below, sequenced in a study of T cells after yellow fever vaccination. TCRdb reprocessed the 5' RACE reads via MiXCR and lists one record per CDR3 protein. The sample lists some 340,000 distinct CDR3 sequences, about 4% occurring once. The material sequenced was PBMCs, taken 5 days after the yellow fever booster vaccination. These receptor sequences come from a man between 18 and 35 years old who received the YFV17D yellow fever vaccine.

This clonotype occurred a few times. The chain carries TRBV20-1 and TRBJ1-6; no clear D. V gave up 5 bases and J gave up 7 bases, with 12 bases separating them. CDR1 is DFQATT, CDR2 SNEGSKA, per germline (reference sequence). The CDR3 loop spans 13 amino acids. The chain's CDR3 is CSAPREGNSPLHF. The CDR3 DNA is TGCAGTGCTCCACGGGAGGGCAATTCACCCCTCCACTTT.

This clonotype was counted many times. The chain carries TRBV6-5 and TRBJ1-3, with D possibly matching TRBD1 (5 bases). The germline CDR1 and CDR2 sequences are MNHEY and SVGAGI. CDR3 length: 15 amino acids. With 7 bases removed from V and 0 bases from J, the gap between germline ends came to 13 bases. The CDR3 region is CASKTLQGSGNTIYF. For the CDR3, the DNA is TGTGCCAGCAAAACTCTCCAGGGCTCTGGAAACACCATATATTTT.

This clonotype was detected many times. The chain has TRBV20-1 and TRBJ2-5; D tentatively fits TRBD1 or TRBD2 (5 bases each). Germline V gene data show CDR1 as DFQATT and CDR2 as SNEGSKA (reference sequence). Trimming cost V 0 bases and J 3 bases, with 14 bases left between them. The CDR3 is 15 residues long. The CDR3 bases are TGCAGTGCTAGAGATATTGGGACGGTTGAAGAGACCCAGTACTTC. This translates into CSARDIGTVEETQYF.

The V and J genes are TRBV7-2 and TRBJ1-4; 7 bases map to TRBD1. Germline V gene sequence: CDR1 SGHTA, CDR2 FQGNSA. The trim removed 0 bases at V and 8 bases at J, leaving 9 bases unmatched. This CDR3 has 16 amino acids. CDR3 sequence: CASSLALTGWGEKLFF. CDR3 sequence (DNA): TGTGCCAGCAGCTTAGCCCTGACAGGGTGGGGAGAAAAACTGTTTTTT.

This clonotype was recorded at least ten times. The chain carries TRBV7-2 and TRBJ2-1; D perhaps matches TRBD2 (6 bases). CDR1 and CDR2 from the germline V gene are SGHTA and FQGNSA. CDR3 length equals 18 residues. V lost 0 bases and J lost 9, with 24 bases in between. The CDR3 loop reads CASSLAVIGDSFKGEQFF. The CDR3 nucleotides are TGTGCCAGCAGCTTAGCCGTAATAGGGGACTCCTTTAAGGGTGAGCAGTTCTTC.

This clonotype was seen many times. V and J are TRBV7-9 and TRBJ1-4; no clear D. Germline V gene lookup returns CDR1 SEHNR and CDR2 FQNEAQ (reference sequence). Between the trimmed V and J ends, which lost 4 bases and 0 bases, there was a span of 12 bases. The CDR3 is made up of 16 amino acids. The CDR3 DNA reads as TGTGCCAGCAGCTCAGCTCGGGTTGCAACTAATGAAAAACTGTTTTTT. Protein: CASSSARVATNEKLFF. Full variable domain (rest looked up from reference TRBV7-9 and TRBJ1-4): DTGVSQNPRHKITKRGQNVTFRCDPISEHNRLYWYRQTLGQGPEFLTYFQNEAQLEKSRLLSDRFSAERPKGSFSTLEIQRTEQGDSAMYLCASSSARVATNEKLFFGSGTQLSVL.

This clonotype was seen many times. The V gene is TRBV19, the J gene TRBJ1-6, with D uncertain. Germline CDR1 LNHDA, CDR2 SQIVND (reference sequence). Trimming shortened V by 5 bases and J by 7 bases, and 9 bases separated the two germline ends. This CDR3 spans 13 amino acids. The CDR3 loop reads CASSLTENSPLHF. CDR3 in DNA: TGTGCCAGTAGTCTCACGGAGAATTCACCCCTCCACTTT.

This clonotype was seen at least ten times. The V and J genes are TRBV7-2 and TRBJ2-2; D is undetermined. The CDR3 is 16 residues long. Germline V gene lookup returns CDR1 SGHTA and CDR2 FQGNSA. V lost 5 bases, J lost 0 bases, and 13 bases lay in between. The CDR3 spells CASSPKADPNTGELFF. The CDR3 DNA reads TGTGCCAGCAGCCCTAAGGCGGATCCGAACACCGGGGAGCTGTTTTTT. Full variable domain (remainder filled in from reference TRBV7-2 and TRBJ2-2): GAGVSQSPSNKVTEKGKDVELRCDPISGHTALYWYRQSLGQGLEFLIYFQGNSAPDKSGLPSDRFSAERTGGSVSTLTIQRTQQEDSAVYLCASSPKADPNTGELFFGEGSRLTVL.

The chain is built from TRBV11-2 and TRBJ2-2; TRBD2 is a possible D gene (6 bases). The CDR3 sequence is 17 residues long. Germline V gene lookup returns CDR1 SGHAT and CDR2 FQNNGV. V was pared by 0 bases and J by 6 bases, with 17 bases between. The CDR3 sequence is CASSLDRRGRNAGELFF. CDR3 nucleotides: TGTGCCAGCAGCTTAGATCGGAGGGGCCGAAACGCCGGGGAGCTGTTTTTT.

There are many counts of this clonotype. This chain links TRBV30 with TRBJ2-1; 9 positions match TRBD2. Germline V lookup: CDR1 GTSNPN, CDR2 SVGIG (reference sequence). J lost 3 bases, V lost 3 bases, and 3 bases had no gene match. This CDR3 is built from 14 residues. As DNA, the CDR3 is TGTGCCTGGAGGAAGCGGGGGGTCTACAATGAGCAGTTCTTC. This sequence encodes CAWRKRGVYNEQFF.

Only a few counts were recorded for this clonotype. This rearrangement joins TRBV24-1 to TRBJ2-6; D remains unclear. The CDR3 extends over 17 amino acids. Per germline, CDR1 KGHDR and CDR2 SFDVKD. Trimming removed 0 bases from V and 6 bases from J, with 14 bases in between. In DNA, the CDR3 is TGTGCCACCAGTGATTTGAGGCAGACCCAAGAGGCCAACGTCCTGACTTTC. It specifies CATSDLRQTQEANVLTF.

Many counts were recorded for this clonotype. The V and J genes are TRBV14 and TRBJ2-7; 11 bases map to TRBD2. This CDR3 comprises 16 residues. V gave up 2 bases and J gave up 2 bases; unmatched junction bases: 5. The germline V gene encodes CDR1 SGHDN and CDR2 FVKESK. Here the CDR3 reads CASSQHTSGGAYEQYF. CDR3 DNA: TGTGCCAGCAGCCAACATACTAGCGGGGGAGCCTACGAGCAGTACTTC.

This clonotype was picked up a small number of times. The CDR3 region is CASSLGPSDTF. CDR3 nucleotides: TGTGCCAGCAGCTTAGGGCCCTCGGACACCTTC. The rearrangement uses TRBV11-2 and TRBJ1-2; D gene ambiguous. This CDR3 spans 11 amino acids. V was trimmed by 1 base and J by 12 bases, leaving 9 bases between them. Germline-derived CDR1 and CDR2 are SGHAT and FQNNGV.

The chain uses TRBV7-6 and TRBJ2-6; perhaps D is TRBD1 or TRBD2 (6 bases each). V was trimmed by 7 bases and J by 3 bases, leaving 16 bases between them. The CDR3 runs to 16 residues. The germline CDR1 and CDR2 sequences are SGHVS and FNYEAQ. The CDR3 region has the DNA TGTGCCAGCACCCTGGGGGGCAGGAATGGGGCCAACGTCCTGACTTTC. It codes for CASTLGGRNGANVLTF.

This clonotype is medium-sized. The V and J genes are TRBV10-3 and TRBJ2-2; 7 nucleotides agree with TRBD1. The J segment lost 5 bases and the V segment lost 0 bases, leaving 3 bases of the junction unmatched. Germline CDR1 and CDR2: ENHRY and SYGVKD. CDR3 length: 15 residues. The CDR3 loop is CAISESQQGTGELFF. In nucleotides, the CDR3 is TGTGCCATCAGTGAGTCCCAACAGGGGACCGGGGAGCTGTTTTTT.

At least ten counts were recorded for this clonotype. This rearrangement joins TRBV5-1 to TRBJ1-2; no clear D gene. Germline CDR1 is SGHRS and CDR2 is YFSETQ. This CDR3 spans 14 amino acids. V lost 4 bases and J lost 5, with 15 bases in between. DNA of the CDR3: TGCGCCAGCAGCCTAGGTGGGCAGGAGTATGGCTACACCTTC. As protein: CASSLGGQEYGYTF.

This chain connects TRBV7-2 to TRBJ2-5; TRBD1 is a possible D gene (6 bases). Germline CDR1 reads SGHTA; CDR2 reads FQGNSA. The CDR3 loop spans 14 amino acids. V was pared by 5 bases and J by 2 bases, with 12 bases between. CDR3 region: CASSPDRSQETQYF. DNA for the CDR3: TGTGCCAGCAGCCCCGACAGGAGTCAAGAGACCCAGTACTTC.

The chain is built from TRBV5-6 and TRBJ2-1; D is unresolved. V was clipped by 4 bases and J by 6 bases, with 8 bases between them. Per germline, CDR1 SGHDT and CDR2 YYEEEE. The CDR3 has 12 residues. The CDR3 nucleotides read TGTGCCAGCAGCCTCAGACCCAATGAGCAGTTCTTC. Its protein is CASSLRPNEQFF.

The chain employs TRBV9 and TRBJ1-1; D gene unclear. V was clipped by 0 bases and J by 6 bases, with 9 bases between them. CDR3 length equals 13 residues. CDR1 is SGDLS and CDR2 is YYNGEE in the germline V gene. Here the CDR3 DNA reads TGTGCCAGCAGCGTAGACCCGAGGGCTGAAGCTTTCTTT. Protein product: CASSVDPRAEAFF. Looking up the rest from reference TRBV9 and TRBJ1-1 gives the full variable domain: DSGVTQTPKHLITATGQRVTLRCSPRSGDLSVYWYQQSLDQGLQFLIQYYNGEERAKGNILERFSAQQFPDLHSELNLSSLELGDSALYFCASSVDPRAEAFFGQGTRLTVV.

This clonotype has a count of ten or more. The V gene is TRBV6-4, the J gene TRBJ2-1; D is perhaps TRBD2 (5 bases). This CDR3 has 13 residues. Deletions cut 4 bases from V and 4 bases from J, with 8 bases between. In germline, CDR1 is MRHNA, CDR2 SNTAGT. CDR3 protein: CASSVGDYNEQFF. The CDR3 bases are TGTGCCAGCAGTGTCGGGGATTACAATGAGCAGTTCTTC.

This clonotype was detected only a few times. The genes are TRBV14 and TRBJ2-7; tentatively, D is TRBD2 (6 bases). V shed 4 bases and J shed 1 base, with 11 bases lying between them. Germline CDR1 reads SGHDN; CDR2 reads FVKESK. The CDR3 consists of 14 residues. The CDR3 sequence: CASSPEGFSYEQYF. The CDR3 DNA reads as TGTGCCAGCAGCCCGGAGGGCTTTTCCTACGAGCAGTACTTC.

V gene TRBV7-9 combines with J gene TRBJ2-5, with TRBD2 identical over 9 bases. This CDR3 has 14 residues. Germline assignment: CDR1 SEHNR and CDR2 FQNEAQ (reference sequence). V trimming: 8 bases; J trimming: 5 bases; junction bases outside the gene matches: 9. The CDR3 sequence: CASSKRGAFETQYF. The CDR3 DNA follows: TGTGCCAGCTCCAAGCGGGGGGCCTTTGAGACCCAGTACTTC.

There are a few counts of this clonotype. The chain uses TRBV29-1 and TRBJ2-7, with D perhaps TRBD1 (5 bases). In germline, CDR1 is SQVTM, CDR2 ANQGSEA. The CDR3 is 12 residues long. V lost 4 bases to trimming and J lost 3 bases, with 10 bases between them. CDR3 residues: CSVGQNHYEQYF. The CDR3, as DNA: TGCAGCGTTGGACAGAACCACTACGAGCAGTACTTC.

This clonotype was detected ten times or more. The chain uses TRBV5-1 and TRBJ2-5; the D gene is possibly TRBD2 (6 bases). Trimming removed 2 bases from V and 5 bases from J, with 10 bases in between. The CDR3 has 13 amino acids. Per germline, CDR1 SGHRS and CDR2 YFSETQ. DNA of the CDR3: TGCGCCAGCAGCTTAACGGGGGACGAGACCCAGTACTTC. Translating it yields CASSLTGDETQYF.

The chain uses TRBV7-2 and TRBJ2-7; possibly TRBD1 or TRBD2 for D (5 bases each). The V and J ends lost 4 bases and 3 bases respectively, with 13 bases between them. The CDR3 is 14 residues long. From germline, CDR1 is SGHTA and CDR2 FQGNSA. CDR3 DNA sequence: TGTGCCAGCAGCTCTCCCGGGACGAACTACGAGCAGTACTTC. Translation gives CASSSPGTNYEQYF. Complete variable domain (other parts from reference TRBV7-2 and TRBJ2-7): GAGVSQSPSNKVTEKGKDVELRCDPISGHTALYWYRQSLGQGLEFLIYFQGNSAPDKSGLPSDRFSAERTGGSVSTLTIQRTQQEDSAVYLCASSSPGTNYEQYFGPGTRLTVT.

This clonotype was seen a few times. The chain couples TRBV20-1 to TRBJ2-3; D might be TRBD1 (5 bases). This CDR3 has 19 amino acids. CDR1 is DFQATT, CDR2 SNEGSKA, per germline (reference sequence). V dropped 0 bases and J dropped 0 bases, with 22 bases sitting between them. The CDR3 sequence is CSARDRLNRRPPSTDTQYF. In DNA, the CDR3 is TGCAGTGCTAGAGATCGTTTGAACAGGAGACCTCCTAGCACAGATACGCAGTATTTT.

The chain recombines TRBV10-3 with TRBJ2-1; perhaps TRBD2 as D (6 bases). V lost 11 bases and J lost 7, with 18 bases in between. Germline CDR1 reads ENHRY; CDR2 reads SYGVKD. The CDR3 runs 13 residues. CDR3 sequence reads: CALGGNSLNEQFF. In DNA, the CDR3 is TGTGCCCTCGGCGGGAACAGTTTGAATGAGCAGTTCTTC.